This is a list of T cell receptor beta chains from one sample in a study of neoadjuvant anti-PD-1 for oral cavity cancer. Sequenced by immunoSEQ multiplex PCR; TCRdb stores in-frame clones only, minus some. Of tens of thousands of clones listed, 35% to 50% are singletons. Specimen: tumor tissue, collected after nivolumab (anti-PD-1) treatment. Receptors were obtained from a person between 40 and 85 years old with oral cavity squamous cell carcinoma. CDR3s include the opening cysteine and the closing phenylalanine or tryptophan. A D gene is named only where the DNA matches it firmly. Clone size, where shown, is once, few, many, or a class for clones that have expanded.

clone_size: few
d_call: .
v_call: TRBV15
j_call: TRBJ2-2
cdr3_nt: TGTGCCACCAGCAGACAGGTTCTTGATGGGGAGCTGTTTTTT
cdr3_aa: CATSRQVLDGELFF

clone_size: few
d_call: .
v_call: TRBV6-6
j_call: TRBJ2-2
cdr3_nt: TGTGCCAGCAGTTACTCGAGGGGAGGCGGGGAGCTGTTTTTT
cdr3_aa: CASSYSRGGGELFF

clone_size: .
d_call: .
v_call: TRBV7-2
j_call: TRBJ2-4
cdr3_nt: TGTGCCAGCAGCTTAGAGGCAGGGCTTACCAAAAACATTCAGTACTTC
cdr3_aa: CASSLEAGLTKNIQYF

clone_size: many
d_call: .
v_call: TRBV9
j_call: TRBJ1-6
cdr3_nt: TGTGCCAGCAGCCTTCGGACGGAGGACTCACCCCTCCACTTT
cdr3_aa: CASSLRTEDSPLHF

clone_size: .
d_call: .
v_call: TRBV7-6
j_call: TRBJ2-3
cdr3_nt: TGTGCCAGCAGCTTATCCTTTACGTCAGATACGCAGTATTTT
cdr3_aa: CASSLSFTSDTQYF

clone_size: .
d_call: TRBD1
v_call: TRBV5-1
j_call: TRBJ2-5
cdr3_nt: TGCGCCAGCGTGTCGTTCGGGACAGGGGTAGAGACCCAGTACTTC
cdr3_aa: CASVSFGTGVETQYF

clone_size: .
d_call: TRBD1
v_call: TRBV7-2
j_call: TRBJ1-5
cdr3_nt: TGTGCCAGCAGCTCCTACGCGGGACAGAGGGCGACATCCAATCAGCCCCAGCATTTT
cdr3_aa: CASSSYAGQRATSNQPQHF

clone_size: many
d_call: TRBD2
v_call: TRBV4-3
j_call: TRBJ2-3
cdr3_nt: TGCGCCACCGGGGGACTAGCGGACACAGATACGCAGTATTTT
cdr3_aa: CATGGLADTDTQYF

clone_size: many
d_call: .
v_call: TRBV2
j_call: TRBJ1-2
cdr3_nt: TGTGCCAGCAGTGAAGCGCTTCAGGGTGCTAACTATGGCTACACCTTC
cdr3_aa: CASSEALQGANYGYTF

clone_size: .
d_call: .
v_call: TRBV20-1
j_call: TRBJ1-2
cdr3_nt: TGCAGTGCCACAGGGTTGGGGGGCTACACCTTC
cdr3_aa: CSATGLGGYTF

clone_size: .
d_call: .
v_call: TRBV11-2
j_call: TRBJ2-3
cdr3_nt: TGTGCCAGCAGCTGGGGACCCAAAAGCACAGATACGCAGTATTTT
cdr3_aa: CASSWGPKSTDTQYF

clone_size: few
d_call: .
v_call: TRBV27
j_call: TRBJ1-6
cdr3_nt: TGTGCCACCCGAATCGACAGCTATAATTCACCCCTCCACTTT
cdr3_aa: CATRIDSYNSPLHF

clone_size: .
d_call: .
v_call: TRBV5-8
j_call: TRBJ2-7
cdr3_nt: TGTGCCAGCAGCTTGGGTTACGAGCAGTACTTC
cdr3_aa: CASSLGYEQYF

clone_size: few
d_call: TRBD2
v_call: TRBV4-1
j_call: TRBJ2-5
cdr3_nt: TGCGCCAGCAGCCAAGGAAAGTTAGCGGGTTACCAAGAGACCCAGTACTTC
cdr3_aa: CASSQGKLAGYQETQYF

clone_size: .
d_call: .
v_call: TRBV19
j_call: TRBJ1-5
cdr3_nt: TGTGCCACCCAATTCGGAGGGAATCAGCCCCAGCATTTT
cdr3_aa: CATQFGGNQPQHF

clone_size: .
d_call: .
v_call: TRBV25-1
j_call: TRBJ1-6
cdr3_nt: TGTGCCACCCGGGACGGTTTCTCCTATAATTCACCCCTCCACTTT
cdr3_aa: CATRDGFSYNSPLHF

clone_size: medium-sized
d_call: .
v_call: TRBV7-6
j_call: TRBJ2-2
cdr3_nt: TGTGCCAGCAGCCCTCGGACGGGCCAGGGCGGGGAGCTGTTTTTT
cdr3_aa: CASSPRTGQGGELFF

clone_size: .
d_call: TRBD1
v_call: TRBV5-1
j_call: TRBJ2-5
cdr3_nt: TGCGCCAGTAGGGTTGCAGGGGGCTTGGAGACCCAGTACTTC
cdr3_aa: CASRVAGGLETQYF

clone_size: .
d_call: TRBD1
v_call: TRBV25-1
j_call: TRBJ1-4
cdr3_nt: TGTGCCAGCTCGGACAGGGGGCACGAAAAACTGTTTTTT
cdr3_aa: CASSDRGHEKLFF

clone_size: .
d_call: .
v_call: TRBV5-8
j_call: TRBJ1-2
cdr3_nt: TGTGCCAGCAGCTTGGGCGGTTACTATGGCTACACCTTC
cdr3_aa: CASSLGGYYGYTF

clone_size: .
d_call: .
v_call: TRBV18
j_call: TRBJ1-1
cdr3_nt: TGTGCCAGCTTCCAACAGAGAGTGAACACTGAAGCTTTCTTT
cdr3_aa: CASFQQRVNTEAFF

clone_size: medium-sized
d_call: TRBD2
v_call: TRBV2
j_call: TRBJ2-3
cdr3_nt: TGTGCCAGCAGAACGACTAGCGGGGCTACAGATACGCAGTATTTT
cdr3_aa: CASRTTSGATDTQYF

clone_size: few
d_call: TRBD2
v_call: TRBV5-4
j_call: TRBJ2-3
cdr3_nt: TGTGCCAGCAGCCGGGGGATCGGGACTAGCGGGGGTGGGGTTTATACGCAGTATTTT
cdr3_aa: CASSRGIGTSGGGVYTQYF

clone_size: .
d_call: .
v_call: TRBV7-6
j_call: TRBJ1-4
cdr3_nt: TGTGCCAGCAGCTTAAGAGGGGGGGCGACTAATGAAAAACTGTTTTTT
cdr3_aa: CASSLRGGATNEKLFF

clone_size: .
d_call: .
v_call: TRBV6-1
j_call: TRBJ1-5
cdr3_nt: TGTGCCAGCAGTTGGGACGGTAGCAATCAGCCCCAGCATTTT
cdr3_aa: CASSWDGSNQPQHF

clone_size: once
d_call: TRBD2
v_call: TRBV5-1
j_call: TRBJ2-3
cdr3_nt: TGCGCCAGCAGCGGTAGCGGGGGAACAGATACGCAGTATTTT
cdr3_aa: CASSGSGGTDTQYF

clone_size: .
d_call: .
v_call: TRBV9
j_call: TRBJ2-1
cdr3_nt: TGTGCCAGCAGCGTTGGAGACAGGTCGCGCGAGCAGTTCTTC
cdr3_aa: CASSVGDRSREQFF

clone_size: .
d_call: .
v_call: TRBV6-5
j_call: TRBJ2-7
cdr3_nt: TGTGCCAGCAGTCGCGGGACACCTTCCTCCTACGAGCAGTACTTC
cdr3_aa: CASSRGTPSSYEQYF

clone_size: few
d_call: .
v_call: TRBV28
j_call: TRBJ1-1
cdr3_nt: TGTGCCAGCAGTTTAATCGGAGGGGAAGCTTTCTTT
cdr3_aa: CASSLIGGEAFF

clone_size: medium-sized
d_call: TRBD1
v_call: TRBV7-2
j_call: TRBJ2-2
cdr3_nt: TGTGCCAGCAGCTTAGTCGGTGGACAGGGGATCACCGGGGAGCTGTTTTTT
cdr3_aa: CASSLVGGQGITGELFF

clone_size: .
d_call: TRBD1
v_call: TRBV11-2
j_call: TRBJ2-7
cdr3_nt: TGTGCCAGCAGCTTCGACAGGGGGGGGAACGAGCAGTACTTC
cdr3_aa: CASSFDRGGNEQYF

clone_size: few
d_call: TRBD1
v_call: TRBV10-3
j_call: TRBJ1-2
cdr3_nt: TGTGCCACCGACAGGGGTGGTCCATTGACTTATGGCTACACCTTC
cdr3_aa: CATDRGGPLTYGYTF

clone_size: .
d_call: .
v_call: TRBV4-1
j_call: TRBJ1-1
cdr3_nt: TGCGCCAGCAGCCAAGATCGGCGGGACGCCCGTGAAGCTTTCTTT
cdr3_aa: CASSQDRRDAREAFF

clone_size: .
d_call: .
v_call: TRBV6-1
j_call: TRBJ1-5
cdr3_nt: TGTGCCAGCAGTGAAGCAGGGAGAAATCAGCCCCAGCATTTT
cdr3_aa: CASSEAGRNQPQHF

clone_size: .
d_call: .
v_call: TRBV7-8
j_call: TRBJ1-3
cdr3_nt: TGTGCCAGCAGCGCCAGACAGGAATTAACTTCGAACACCATATATTTT
cdr3_aa: CASSARQELTSNTIYF

clone_size: .
d_call: .
v_call: TRBV19
j_call: TRBJ1-2
cdr3_nt: TGTGCCAGCTACCCCCAGGGGACAAACTATGGCTACACCTTC
cdr3_aa: CASYPQGTNYGYTF

clone_size: few
d_call: .
v_call: TRBV2
j_call: TRBJ2-5
cdr3_nt: TGTGCCAGCAGTGCGGCGGGGCGGCAGTACTTC
cdr3_aa: CASSAAGRQYF

clone_size: many
d_call: .
v_call: TRBV6-6
j_call: TRBJ1-4
cdr3_nt: TGTGCCAGCAGTTCCGCTTCGACCTGGAATGAAAAACTGTTTTTT
cdr3_aa: CASSSASTWNEKLFF

clone_size: .
d_call: TRBD1
v_call: TRBV5-1
j_call: TRBJ2-2
cdr3_nt: TGCGCCAGCAGCTTGAAGATTCGGGACAGGGGGCAAGTTCACGCCGGGGAGCTGTTTTTT
cdr3_aa: CASSLKIRDRGQVHAGELFF

clone_size: .
d_call: .
v_call: TRBV7-9
j_call: TRBJ1-2
cdr3_nt: TGTGCCAGCAGCTTAGGGGGGCACAGCTATGGCTACACCTTC
cdr3_aa: CASSLGGHSYGYTF

clone_size: .
d_call: .
v_call: TRBV2
j_call: TRBJ2-1
cdr3_nt: TGTGCCAGCAGTGGGCGATCGACCAGTGAGCAGTTCTTC
cdr3_aa: CASSGRSTSEQFF

clone_size: .
d_call: TRBD2
v_call: TRBV4-1
j_call: TRBJ2-1
cdr3_nt: TGCGCCAGCAGCCAAGAGGTCGGTTTAGCGGGAGAAAATGAGCAGTTCTTC
cdr3_aa: CASSQEVGLAGENEQFF

clone_size: .
d_call: .
v_call: TRBV4-3
j_call: TRBJ1-1
cdr3_nt: TGCGCCAGCAGCCGGGCTCTCGGGTCGGAAGCTTTCTTT
cdr3_aa: CASSRALGSEAFF

clone_size: once
d_call: .
v_call: TRBV2
j_call: TRBJ2-2
cdr3_nt: TGTGCCAGCGGGAAGGGGGTAAACACCGGGGAGCTGTTTTTT
cdr3_aa: CASGKGVNTGELFF

clone_size: once
d_call: .
v_call: TRBV7-7
j_call: TRBJ2-7
cdr3_nt: TGTGCCAGCAGCCCAGTAACAGGGAACTACGAGCAGTACTTC
cdr3_aa: CASSPVTGNYEQYF

clone_size: .
d_call: TRBD1
v_call: TRBV11-2
j_call: TRBJ1-5
cdr3_nt: TGTGCCAGCAGCTCTCAGCAGGGGGGTCAGCCCCAGCATTTT
cdr3_aa: CASSSQQGGQPQHF

clone_size: .
d_call: TRBD1
v_call: TRBV5-6
j_call: TRBJ2-7
cdr3_nt: TGTGCCAGCAGCTATGTGGACAGGGCATACGAGCAGTACTTC
cdr3_aa: CASSYVDRAYEQYF

clone_size: few
d_call: TRBD1
v_call: TRBV9
j_call: TRBJ2-7
cdr3_nt: TGTGCCAGCAGCCCCGGGACAGGGGGCCGGTACGAGCAGTACTTC
cdr3_aa: CASSPGTGGRYEQYF

clone_size: few
d_call: .
v_call: TRBV9
j_call: TRBJ2-3
cdr3_nt: TGTGCCAGCAGCGGTGACGGGGCGCACACAGATACGCAGTATTTT
cdr3_aa: CASSGDGAHTDTQYF

clone_size: .
d_call: .
v_call: TRBV9
j_call: TRBJ2-5
cdr3_nt: TGTGCCAGCAGCGTAGCATCGGGCAGAGAAGAGACCCAGTACTTC
cdr3_aa: CASSVASGREETQYF

clone_size: .
d_call: .
v_call: TRBV5-1
j_call: TRBJ1-1
cdr3_nt: TGCGCCAGCAGCTTCGGTAACTTGGGGAACACTGAAGCTTTCTTT
cdr3_aa: CASSFGNLGNTEAFF

clone_size: few
d_call: TRBD1
v_call: TRBV7-9
j_call: TRBJ2-7
cdr3_nt: TGTGCCAGCAGCTTCTCCGGGACAGGGGTGACCTACGAGCAGTACTTC
cdr3_aa: CASSFSGTGVTYEQYF

clone_size: .
d_call: .
v_call: TRBV9
j_call: TRBJ2-3
cdr3_nt: TGTGCCAGCAGCACAACTAGTAATACGCAGTATTTT
cdr3_aa: CASSTTSNTQYF

clone_size: .
d_call: .
v_call: TRBV5-1
j_call: TRBJ1-4
cdr3_nt: TGCGCCAGCAGCTTGTACAGTACTAATGAAAAACTGTTTTTT
cdr3_aa: CASSLYSTNEKLFF

clone_size: .
d_call: .
v_call: TRBV27
j_call: TRBJ2-5
cdr3_nt: TGTGCCAGCAGCTTGTCAGGGGCCCCTCTCGGGACCCAGTACTTC
cdr3_aa: CASSLSGAPLGTQYF

clone_size: many
d_call: .
v_call: TRBV7-9
j_call: TRBJ1-2
cdr3_nt: TGTGCCAGCAGCTCAAATCAGGCTAACTATGGCTACACCTTC
cdr3_aa: CASSSNQANYGYTF

clone_size: .
d_call: .
v_call: TRBV6-5
j_call: TRBJ1-6
cdr3_nt: TGTGCCAGCAGTTACAGGGTTAGGGATTCACCCCTCCACTTT
cdr3_aa: CASSYRVRDSPLHF

clone_size: .
d_call: .
v_call: TRBV5-1
j_call: TRBJ1-3
cdr3_nt: TGCGCCAGCAGCTCCTCTGACAGCTCTGGAAACACCATATATTTT
cdr3_aa: CASSSSDSSGNTIYF

clone_size: .
d_call: TRBD2
v_call: TRBV4-2
j_call: TRBJ2-3
cdr3_nt: TGTGCCAGCAGCCCCCAAGCGGGGGTCAAGCGGGGGAGCACAGATACGCAGTATTTT
cdr3_aa: CASSPQAGVKRGSTDTQYF